This TCR beta chain was found in a study of glioma-infiltrating T cells. Study findings and constraints: Tissue-blood divergence was below expectation in non-neoplastic patients, above in gliomas. Very few CDR3 sequences were shared between tissue and blood.

CDR1 and CDR2 (germline): SQVTM, ANQGSEA. V dropped 0 bases and J dropped 5 bases, with 7 bases sitting between them. This CDR3 comprises 12 residues. TCR alpha and beta CDR3 regions were amplified from RNA using iRepertoire nested multiplex PCR. Input was roughly 95-400 ng of tissue mRNA or PBMC total RNA. TCRdb analysed the multiplex PCR reads with MiXCR anew, one entry per CDR3 protein. The sample has some 85,000 distinct CDR3 sequences, around a quarter seen once; the top ten hold 5.5% to 7.5%. This clonotype was recorded at least ten times. Its antigen is as yet unknown. This chain joins TRBV29-1 and TRBJ1-2; perhaps TRBD1 as D (5 bases). The receptor's source is a human donor with low-grade glioma or glioblastoma, undergoing nonglioma brain surgery, or in good health (not recorded which). Sequenced input: glioma tissue, nonneoplastic brain tissue, or PBMCs (not recorded which). CDR3 protein: CSVEEGTYGYTF. The CDR3, as DNA: TGCAGCGTTGAAGAGGGGACTTATGGCTACACCTTC.